A single sample is the source of the 27 T cell receptor beta chains below, sequenced in a study of blood T cell repertoires in COVID-19. Profiling relied on immunoSEQ multiplex PCR, and the TCRdb table lists in-frame clones only, not all of them. The sample contains 170,000 or so clones, around 86% of which appear only once. Sequencing input: peripheral blood. The receptors come from a man aged 40-49 years with active or convalescent COVID-19.

The gene calls are TRBV5-1 and TRBJ2-3; possibly TRBD2 for D (5 bases). Trimming pared 5 bases from V and 5 bases from J, leaving 18 bases between. Germline CDR1 reads SGHRS; CDR2 reads YFSETQ. The CDR3 is 15 amino acids. The CDR3 nucleotides read TGCGCCAGCAGTCTCCAGTGGGAGCACGGAGATACGCAGTATTTT. This encodes CASSLQWEHGDTQYF.

The chain employs TRBV7-2 and TRBJ2-5; D is perhaps TRBD2 (6 bases). This CDR3 region has 15 residues. V lost 3 bases, J lost 2 bases, and 13 bases lay in between. Germline lookup yields CDR1 SGHTA and CDR2 FQGNSA. CDR3 loop: CASSLLVGGQETQYF. The CDR3 DNA sequence: TGTGCCAGCAGCTTGTTGGTCGGAGGGCAAGAGACCCAGTACTTC.

This sequence joins TRBV4-3 and TRBJ2-1; D unclear. The germline V gene has CDR1 LGHNA and CDR2 YSLEER. CDR3 length: 12 residues. V lost 3 bases to trimming and J lost 7 bases, with 7 bases between them. The CDR3 region has the DNA TGCGCCAGCAGCCAGGCTAGGAATGAGCAGTTCTTC. Its protein is CASSQARNEQFF.

The chain joins TRBV5-1 to TRBJ2-7; perhaps TRBD2 as D (6 bases). The CDR3 consists of 14 residues. CDR1 and CDR2 from the germline V gene are SGHRS and YFSETQ. V lost 0 bases and J 2 bases, leaving 9 bases between the germline ends. This CDR3 reads CASSLVGLTYEQYF. The CDR3 DNA reads TGCGCCAGCAGCTTGGTTGGACTAACCTACGAGCAGTACTTC.

The gene calls are TRBV6-5 and TRBJ1-1; D is uncertain. Trimming shortened V by 5 bases and J by 2 bases, and 12 bases separated the two germline ends. The CDR3 length is 14 residues. Germline lookup yields CDR1 MNHEY and CDR2 SVGAGI. CDR3 region: CASSLGSFNTEAFF. Written as DNA, the CDR3 is TGTGCCAGCAGTCTCGGGTCTTTTAACACTGAAGCTTTCTTT.

For this clone: In the same sample, other DNA sequences code for this CDR3. The chain combines TRBV6-1 with TRBJ2-7; no clear D gene. V dropped 1 base and J dropped 2 bases, with 6 bases sitting between them. This CDR3 contains 13 residues. Germline CDR1 is MNHNS and CDR2 is SASEGT. The CDR3 region has the DNA TGTGCCAGCAGTGAAGGCCCTACCTACGAGCAGTACTTC. This encodes CASSEGPTYEQYF.

This clone appeared a single time. The chain uses TRBV11-2 and TRBJ2-1; perhaps TRBD2 as D (6 bases). The V gene's germline CDR1 is SGHAT and CDR2 FQNNGV. Trimming shortened V by 2 bases and J by 0 bases, and 11 bases separated the two germline ends. The CDR3 runs 16 residues. DNA for the CDR3: TGTGCCAGCAGCTTATTTGCGGGGAGCTCCTACAATGAGCAGTTCTTC. This gives the protein CASSLFAGSSYNEQFF.

This clone was seen just once. CDR3 protein: CASSRQQGQTGNTIYF. CDR3 DNA: TGTGCCAGCAGCCGACAGCAGGGGCAAACTGGAAACACCATATATTTT. The V gene is TRBV5-4, the J gene TRBJ1-3; D perhaps matches TRBD1 (6 bases). The CDR3 has 16 residues. The V end lost 4 bases, the J end lost 2 bases, and 16 bases lay between the germline ends. From germline, CDR1 is SGHNT and CDR2 YYREEE (reference sequence).

V is TRBV5-1 and J is TRBJ1-1; possibly TRBD1 for D (5 bases). Germline lookup yields CDR1 SGHRS and CDR2 YFSETQ. Trimming pared 4 bases from V and 0 bases from J, leaving 10 bases between. CDR3 length: 14 amino acids. CDR3 sequence: CASSQTTVNTEAFF. The CDR3 coding sequence is TGCGCCAGCAGCCAAACGACAGTGAACACTGAAGCTTTCTTT.

This clone was seen once. The chain is built from TRBV7-9 and TRBJ2-1; no clear D gene. This CDR3 is 12 amino acids long. V was clipped by 4 bases and J by 8 bases, with 9 bases between them. CDR1 SEHNR and CDR2 FQNEAQ come from the germline V gene (reference sequence). This CDR3 is CASSSDWDEQFF. The DNA of the CDR3 is TGTGCCAGCAGCTCAGACTGGGATGAGCAGTTCTTC.

The rearrangement links TRBV2 to TRBJ2-5; TRBD2 is a possible D gene (7 bases). The CDR3 totals 17 residues. The germline CDR1 and CDR2 sequences are SNHLY and FYNNEI. V lost 10 bases, J lost 5 bases, and 29 bases lay in between. In nucleotides, the CDR3 is TGTGCCATCCTACGCAGTGAAGCGCACGGGGGGCACGAGACCCAGTACTTC. Translation: CAILRSEAHGGHETQYF.

The gene calls are TRBV27 and TRBJ1-2, with TRBD1 as a possible D gene (6 bases). Germline lookup yields CDR1 MNHEY and CDR2 SMNVEV (reference sequence). The CDR3 loop spans 13 amino acids. Trimming removed 3 bases from V and 7 bases from J, with 12 bases in between. CDR3 protein: CASSFPGDRGYTF. DNA of the CDR3: TGTGCCAGCAGTTTTCCAGGGGATCGTGGCTACACCTTC.

V is TRBV18 and J is TRBJ1-2; TRBD1 matches at 10 bases. In germline, CDR1 is KGHSH, CDR2 LQKENI. The CDR3 has 16 residues. V trimming: 2 bases; J trimming: 7 bases; junction bases outside the gene matches: 10. DNA for the CDR3: TGTGCCAGCTCACCAGGAACGGGAGACAGGGGGCTTGGCTACACCTTC. This gives the protein CASSPGTGDRGLGYTF.

On this clone: In the same sample, other DNA sequences code for this CDR3. The gene calls are TRBV10-3 and TRBJ1-2; D is unclear. The CDR3 runs to 11 residues. V lost 6 bases and J lost 6, with 8 bases in between. The V gene's germline CDR1 is ENHRY and CDR2 SYGVKD. DNA of the CDR3: TGTGCCATCAGCCCCGGGGATGGCTACACCTTC. Its protein is CAISPGDGYTF.

The V gene is TRBV10-3, the J gene TRBJ1-6, with TRBD1 as a possible D gene (5 bases). V lost 5 bases, J lost 7 bases, and 12 bases lay in between. Germline-derived CDR1 and CDR2 are ENHRY and SYGVKD. The CDR3 spans 14 residues. The CDR3 nucleotides are TGTGCCATCAGTCTGGATTGGGGCAATTCACCCCTCCACTTT. This encodes CAISLDWGNSPLHF.

The chain employs TRBV15 and TRBJ2-7; no clear D. In germline, CDR1 is LNHNV, CDR2 YYDKDF (reference sequence). Trimming took 0 bases from V and 6 from J, leaving 9 bases between them. The CDR3 is 13 residues long. This CDR3 reads CATSRDRGREQYF. The CDR3 DNA follows: TGTGCCACCAGCAGAGATCGAGGCCGCGAGCAGTACTTC.

V and J are TRBV11-3 and TRBJ1-1; D might be TRBD1 (5 bases). Germline CDR1 reads SGHNT; CDR2 reads YENEEA. This CDR3 has 12 residues. The V end lost 3 bases, the J end lost 5 bases, and 7 bases lay between the germline ends. CDR3 region: CASSFGGTEAFF. The CDR3 DNA reads as TGTGCCAGCAGCTTTGGGGGGACTGAAGCTTTCTTT.

This chain joins TRBV7-2 and TRBJ1-2, with 8 bases lining up with TRBD1. Trimming removed 4 bases from V and 4 bases from J; junction bases left unmatched: 14. Germline CDR1 reads SGHTA; CDR2 reads FQGNSA. This CDR3 is built from 17 residues. CDR3 loop: CASSSGQGGPLSYGYTF. The DNA for the CDR3 is TGTGCCAGCAGCTCCGGACAGGGCGGCCCTTTGTCCTATGGCTACACCTTC.

The chain employs TRBV11-2 and TRBJ1-2, with D uncertain. There are 13 residues in the CDR3. The germline CDR1 and CDR2 sequences are SGHAT and FQNNGV. Between the trimmed V and J ends, which lost 0 bases and 4 bases, there was a span of 6 bases. The CDR3 DNA reads as TGTGCCAGCAGCTTAGATCGAGGCTATGGCTACACCTTC. Amino acids: CASSLDRGYGYTF. The complete variable domain, with remaining parts taken from reference TRBV11-2 and TRBJ1-2, reads EAGVAQSPRYKIIEKRQSVAFWCNPISGHATLYWYQQILGQGPKLLIQFQNNGVVDDSQLPKDRFSAERLKGVDSTLKIQPAKLEDSAVYLCASSLDRGYGYTFGSGTRLTVV.

The V call is TRBV5-4, the J call TRBJ2-3, with 12 bases matching TRBD2. V lost 1 base and J lost 4; bases outside the gene matches: 1. Germline-derived CDR1 and CDR2 are SGHNT and YYREEE (reference sequence). CDR3 size: 15 residues. In nucleotides, the CDR3 is TGTGCCAGCAGCTTGAGGACTAGCGGGGCAGATACGCAGTATTTT. This translates into CASSLRTSGADTQYF.

This chain joins TRBV2 and TRBJ1-2; D is uncertain. The germline CDR1 and CDR2 sequences are SNHLY and FYNNEI. V was cut by 8 bases and J by 0 bases, with 10 bases left in between. This CDR3 is built from 13 residues. The CDR3 loop is CASPSRTNYGYTF. CDR3 DNA: TGTGCCAGCCCCTCCAGAACTAACTATGGCTACACCTTC.

The chain carries TRBV19 and TRBJ1-1; D is uncertain. There are 13 residues in the CDR3. The germline gives CDR1 LNHDA, CDR2 SQIVND (reference sequence). The ends were cut back, 6 bases at V and 2 bases at J, with 10 bases in the middle. For the CDR3, the DNA is TGTGCCAGTAGCCGGTCGGTCAACACTGAAGCTTTCTTT. Translation gives CASSRSVNTEAFF.

This chain joins TRBV18 and TRBJ2-3; TRBD2 is a possible D gene (6 bases). This CDR3 has 15 residues. The V end was cut by 3 bases, the J end by 2 bases, with 12 bases between. Germline CDR1 reads KGHSH; CDR2 reads LQKENI. The CDR3 protein is CASSPAGPLTDTQYF. CDR3 sequence (DNA): TGTGCCAGCTCACCGGCGGGGCCCCTCACAGATACGCAGTATTTT. Supplemented by reference TRBV18 and TRBJ2-3, the full variable domain reads NAGVMQNPRHLVRRRGQEARLRCSPMKGHSHVYWYRQLPEEGLKFMVYLQKENIIDESGMPKERFSAEFPKEGPSILRIQQVVRGDSAAYFCASSPAGPLTDTQYFGPGTRLTVL.

The gene calls are TRBV6-5 and TRBJ1-5; 12 bases match TRBD1. CDR3 length: 15 amino acids. Trimming took 6 bases from V and 8 from J; bases not matched to a gene: 8. Per germline, CDR1 MNHEY and CDR2 SVGAGI. The CDR3 region is CASSPGTGGAKPQHF. The CDR3 nucleotides read TGTGCCAGCAGCCCCGGGACAGGGGGCGCGAAGCCCCAGCATTTT.

The chain is built from TRBV11-3 and TRBJ1-4; the D is unclear. Germline V gives CDR1 SGHNT, CDR2 YENEEA. CDR3 length: 13 amino acids. Trimming left V 5 bases short and J 6 bases short, with 10 bases between. The CDR3 region is CASSTELDEKLFF. DNA of the CDR3: TGTGCCAGCAGCACAGAGTTGGATGAAAAACTGTTTTTT.

V usage is TRBV2 and J usage is TRBJ2-7; 7 nucleotides align to TRBD2. Germline CDR1 reads SNHLY; CDR2 reads FYNNEI. The CDR3 covers 12 residues. Losses at the gene ends were 9 bases for V and 6 bases for J; bases not matched to a gene: 8. CDR3 DNA sequence: TGTGCCAGGGGGAGGGGCTTGGGCGAGCAGTACTTC. This sequence encodes CARGRGLGEQYF. The whole variable domain, remainder taken from reference TRBV2 and TRBJ2-7, is EPEVTQTPSHQVTQMGQEVILRCVPISNHLYFYWYRQILGQKVEFLVSFYNNEISEKSEIFDDQFSVERPDGSNFTLKIRSTKLEDSAMYFCARGRGLGEQYFGPGTRLTVT.

V and J are TRBV5-1 and TRBJ2-2, with D perhaps TRBD2 (6 bases). The CDR3 contains 15 residues. V was pared by 3 bases and J by 5 bases, with 14 bases between. The germline V gene encodes CDR1 SGHRS and CDR2 YFSETQ. CDR3: CASSWERAQTGELFF. The CDR3 DNA is TGCGCCAGCAGCTGGGAGCGGGCCCAGACCGGGGAGCTGTTTTTT.